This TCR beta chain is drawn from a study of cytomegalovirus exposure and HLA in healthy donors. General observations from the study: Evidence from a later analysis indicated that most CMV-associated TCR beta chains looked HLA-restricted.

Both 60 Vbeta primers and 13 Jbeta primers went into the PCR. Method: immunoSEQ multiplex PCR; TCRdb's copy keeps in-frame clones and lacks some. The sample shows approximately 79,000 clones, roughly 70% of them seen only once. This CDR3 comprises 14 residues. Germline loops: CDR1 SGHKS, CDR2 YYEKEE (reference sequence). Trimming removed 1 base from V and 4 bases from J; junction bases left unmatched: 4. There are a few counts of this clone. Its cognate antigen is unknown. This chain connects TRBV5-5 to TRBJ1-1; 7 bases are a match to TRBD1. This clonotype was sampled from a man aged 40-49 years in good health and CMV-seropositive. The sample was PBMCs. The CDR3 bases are TGTGCCAGCAGCTTGACCTCAGGGGGCACTGAAGCTTTCTTT. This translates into CASSLTSGGTEAFF.